One T cell receptor beta chain is described in this entry. The sample originates from a study of shared clonotypes between healthy human individuals. Under the authors' procedure: Filtering was not the same, since immunoSEQ gave junction-only sequences without quality scores. Some clones are missing from TCRdb's copy, which holds only in-frame ones; the method was immunoSEQ multiplex PCR. For V, J and clone size, that table is used; D and trimming come from the DNA. The table has 950,000 to 1,100,000 clones, 75% to 80% seen once. This CDR3 comprises 13 residues. J gave up 6 bases and V 2 bases, and 7 bases lay outside the gene matches. Per germline, CDR1 GTSNPN and CDR2 SVGIG (reference sequence).

The specimen was memory CD4+ T cells from PBMCs. Sample subset: CD45RA-negative fraction. This chain joins TRBV30 and TRBJ2-7; 7 bases line up with TRBD2. This TCR was recovered from a man aged 18 to 29 in good health. Some clones in this sample may be carry-over from other donors' samples. CDR3 bases: TGTGCCTGGAGTTCGGGGACGGGGGGCGAGCAGTACTTC. Its protein is CAWSSGTGGEQYF.